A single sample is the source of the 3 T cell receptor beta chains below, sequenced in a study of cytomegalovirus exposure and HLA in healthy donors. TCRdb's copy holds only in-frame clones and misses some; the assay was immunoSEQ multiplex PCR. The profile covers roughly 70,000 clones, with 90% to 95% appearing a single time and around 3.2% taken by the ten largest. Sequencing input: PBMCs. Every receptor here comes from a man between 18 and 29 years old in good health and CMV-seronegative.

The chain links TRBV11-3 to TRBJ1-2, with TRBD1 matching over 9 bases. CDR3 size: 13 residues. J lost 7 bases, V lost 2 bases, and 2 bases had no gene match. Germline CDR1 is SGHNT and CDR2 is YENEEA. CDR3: CASSLRTGVGYTF. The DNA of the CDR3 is TGTGCCAGCAGCTTACGGACAGGGGTTGGCTACACCTTC.

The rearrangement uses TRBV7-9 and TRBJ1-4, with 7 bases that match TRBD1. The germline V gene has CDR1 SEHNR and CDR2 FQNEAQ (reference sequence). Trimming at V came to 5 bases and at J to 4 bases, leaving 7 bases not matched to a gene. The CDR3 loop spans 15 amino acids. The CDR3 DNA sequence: TGTGCCAGCAGCCAAACCGGGACAGATAATGAAAAACTGTTTTTT. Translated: CASSQTGTDNEKLFF.

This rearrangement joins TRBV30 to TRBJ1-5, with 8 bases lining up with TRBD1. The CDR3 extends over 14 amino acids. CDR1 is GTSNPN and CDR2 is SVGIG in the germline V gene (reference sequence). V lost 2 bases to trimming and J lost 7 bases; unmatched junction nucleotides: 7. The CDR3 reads CAWSTTGVGQPQHF. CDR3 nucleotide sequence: TGTGCCTGGAGTACGACAGGGGTCGGCCAGCCCCAGCATTTT.